The entry that follows covers one T cell receptor beta chain sequence. Its antigen is unknown. No qualities accompany the bases; no much larger clone lies one base away. For repertoire sequencing, TCR beta CDR3 regions were amplified from RNA transcripts. The first round of RT-PCR was done with HTBI primers and the Qiagen OneStep RT-PCR kit, and was followed by a second round of multiplex PCR, then size selection and purification. The libraries underwent paired-end sequencing with 100 bp reads on an Illumina HiSeq2000. The original pipeline was this. SOAPnuke was used to process the reads, throwing out any read that had adapters, had uncalled bases, had a mean Phred below 15, or lacked an exact constant-primer or identifier match. COPE v1.2.5 was used to merge the high-quality paired reads. Unique nucleotide sequences were defined as clonotypes and aligned to IMGT TRB V, D and J references using MiTCR v1.1. The analysis was limited to V-J combinations with a frequency above 0.0001, which together covered 99.2% of repertoires. A TCR clonal expansion and chaos score per V-J combination was defined as the ratio of F50 clonal expansion to chaos observed in the TCRdist matrix. Welch's t-statistics and random forest were used to reduce features to over ten V-J combinations, which were fed into a naive Bayes classifier. The Morisita-Horn index was used to measure how similar the thyroid and blood repertoires were. The raw public data were reprocessed by TCRdb itself: fastp quality trimming at Q25, MiXCR clonotype calling, in-frame beta chains only. Rows matching on CDR3 protein sequence are summarized as one entry with the most common DNA and genes. TCRdb's processing, not the authors' own work, is the source of the V and J calls. A total of 650,000 to 900,000 distinct CDR3 sequences appear in this sample, roughly 40% of them only once. Approximately 43% of the sample goes to the ten largest clones.

The sample originates from a study of Graves' ophthalmopathy and Graves' hyperthyroidism (dated by TCRdb to between 2017 and 2018). Regarding the research as a whole: Peripheral blood was collected at initial diagnosis, before any treatment. An independent validation cohort comprised some 19 hyperthyroidism patients and 17 patients who later progressed from hyperthyroidism to ophthalmopathy. In five or six hyperthyroidism patients, the T-cell repertoires found in thyroid tissue were compared with those found in blood. The study used signatures of the TCR beta repertoire to tell Graves' ophthalmopathy apart from Graves' hyperthyroidism and to predict which patients would progress to ophthalmopathy. A discovery set of more than 90 patients (43 ophthalmopathy, 55 to 60 stable hyperthyroidism) was enrolled to explore V-J signatures distinguishing ophthalmopathy from hyperthyroidism. In total, some 140 blood samples were TCR-sequenced: approximately 40 ophthalmopathy, over 70 hyperthyroidism and about 17 hyperthyroidism-to-ophthalmopathy patients. After sampling, hyperthyroidism patients received methimazole starting at 30 mg daily, and ophthalmopathy patients received high-dose intravenous methylprednisolone.

Here is what the overall study found, with its caveats: Among expanded thyroid clonotypes with frequency above 0.001, most also showed up in blood, which suggests that blood repertoires may reflect the thyroid immune response. No statistical method was used to set the sample size in advance, and the investigators knew which group each participant was assigned to. In validation, the model predicted ophthalmopathy progression with about 71% sensitivity and roughly 72% specificity; some 13 predicted patients were CT-confirmed with GO in a median of around 6 months. The 13-signature model separated ophthalmopathy from stable hyperthyroidism with over 85% sensitivity and about 81% specificity in cross-validation, and 80%/75% in the test set.

Patients with ophthalmopathy had moderately to severely active disease, with a Clinical Activity Score of 3 or more, a NOSPECS grade of 4 or more, and a disease duration of less than 3 months. Patients were excluded if they had other autoimmune diseases, uncontrolled infections, pregnancy or lactation. Clinical symptoms, serum thyroxine, TRAb, thyroid ultrasound and orbital computed tomography formed the basis of the diagnosis. PBMCs were isolated from approximately 10 ml of fresh peripheral blood by Ficoll-Paque density gradient centrifugation. Total RNA was extracted with Trizol reagent and quality-checked on an Agilent 2100 Bioanalyzer. Germline trimming amounts to 4 bases on V and 5 bases on J, with 7 as the count of junction bases outside the gene matches. Measured from the cysteine to the phenylalanine, the CDR3 is 15 residues long. CDR3 DNA only is kept here, 45 bases in frame from base 1.

The sample taken for sequencing was peripheral blood. In this chain, TRBV12-3 or TRBV12-4 is recombined with TRBJ1-4; 7 bases in between match TRBD1. The source of this sequence is an adult man with Graves' ophthalmopathy. The CDR3 here reads CASSSEGQLNEKLFF. DNA sequence: TGTGCCAGCAGTTCAGAGGGACAGTTGAATGAAAAACTGTTTTTT.